One sample yielded the 6 T cell receptor beta chains listed below, sequenced in a study of T cells expressing NK-cell markers. TCRdb reanalyzed the 5' RACE reads and collapses them to one entry per CDR3 protein, without DNA. The specimen's table records about 260,000 distinct CDR3 sequences. Sequencing was carried out using blood T cells: a sorted CD56 or NKG2C T cell subset, CD4+ or CD8+ T cells, or bulk PBMC T cells (not recorded which). These receptors all come from a man younger than 35 in good health.

This chain joins TRBV18 and TRBJ1-1. The CDR3 is 13 amino acids. From germline, CDR1 is KGHSH and CDR2 LQKENI. The CDR3 is CASSFREGAEAFF.

The chain has TRBV29-1 and TRBJ1-4. This CDR3 has 13 amino acids. Germline V gene lookup returns CDR1 SQVTM and CDR2 ANQGSEA. The CDR3 sequence is CSVESLAGEKLFF.

The chain uses TRBV4-3 and TRBJ1-2; TCRdb designates TRBD1, a call that cannot be tested without DNA. The CDR3 length is 15 residues. Germline CDR1 and CDR2: LGHNA and YSLEER. The CDR3 protein is CASSQVGQGDYGYTF.

This sequence joins TRBV6-1 and TRBJ2-7; TCRdb's D call, TRBD1, is unchecked because there is no DNA. Germline CDR1 MNHNS, CDR2 SASEGT. This CDR3 has 14 amino acids. The CDR3 region is CASSKMTEGREQYF.

V usage is TRBV20-1 and J usage is TRBJ2-3; TCRdb's D call of TRBD1 is untestable without DNA. Germline loops: CDR1 DFQATT, CDR2 SNEGSKA (reference sequence). The CDR3 runs to 16 residues. The CDR3 spells CSVFPDTGRSTDTQYF.

V usage is TRBV12-3 or TRBV12-4 and J usage is TRBJ2-1; the D call of TRBD1 rests on TCRdb alone, since no DNA is present to check it. This CDR3 has 15 amino acids. Here the CDR3 reads CASSPGGGPYNEQFF.